This TCR beta chain was recovered during a study of cytomegalovirus exposure and HLA in healthy donors. Study results and caveats: A subsequent analysis found that TCR clusters from the first cohort also tended to co-occur in the 120 or so validation repertoires, with about 93% of cluster scores above 0. In vitro assays verified that three CMV-associated chains recognized CMV antigens specifically. According to the study, about 180 TCR beta chains were cytomegalovirus-associated.

Clones were sequenced by immunoSEQ multiplex PCR, and TCRdb holds only the in-frame ones, with some missing. In the table there are roughly 76,000 clones, 85% to 95% of which are singletons. Germline CDR1 MNHNY, CDR2 SVGAGI (reference sequence). V was shortened by 5 bases and J by 2 bases, with 7 bases between the two germline ends. This CDR3 has 12 residues. The approximately 120-subject validation cohort, separate from the approximately 640-subject first cohort, included the donors. Turning to this clone: Its antigen is as yet unknown.

The sequencing input was PBMCs. The chain recombines TRBV6-6 with TRBJ2-7; D may be TRBD2 (5 bases). The sequence came from a man between 18 and 29 years old in good health and CMV-seropositive. CDR3 sequence (DNA): TGTGCCAGCAGTCTGACTACCTACGAGCAGTACTTC. This sequence encodes CASSLTTYEQYF.